The 23 T cell receptor beta chains below all came from one sample that was sequenced in a study of CD8 T cells in ankylosing spondylitis. TCRdb re-called the 5' RACE reads with MiXCR, one entry per CDR3 protein. The top ten clones hold around 1% of a sample with 300,000 to 350,000 distinct CDR3 sequences, approximately 14% of them seen once. Sequencing used blood, either unsorted or a sorted T cell fraction (not recorded which). These receptors were collected from a male donor with ankylosing spondylitis or in good health (not recorded which).

This clonotype was recorded at least ten times. The chain recombines TRBV5-1 with TRBJ1-1, with 7 bases aligning to TRBD1. This CDR3 comprises 15 residues. V was clipped by 6 bases and J by 3 bases; unmatched bases: 11. Germline CDR1 reads SGHRS; CDR2 reads YFSETQ. In nucleotides, the CDR3 is TGCGCCAGCACCCCATTCCGGACAGGAGACACTGAAGCTTTCTTT. Translated: CASTPFRTGDTEAFF.

The table lists this clonotype with a few counts. CDR3 in amino acids: CASSFGGRTTDTQYF. The CDR3 DNA is TGCGCCAGCAGCTTTGGGGGGAGGACCACAGATACGCAGTATTTT. The chain has TRBV5-1 and TRBJ2-3; possible D gene TRBD2, 6 bases. The CDR3 has 15 amino acids. Trimming pared 2 bases from V and 2 bases from J, leaving 12 bases between. Per germline, CDR1 SGHRS and CDR2 YFSETQ.

The chain links TRBV11-2 to TRBJ2-2; D may be TRBD2 (6 bases). This CDR3 is 15 amino acids long. V was pared by 6 bases and J by 9 bases, with 20 bases between. The germline CDR1 and CDR2 sequences are SGHAT and FQNNGV. CDR3 region: CASRRDFSLARELFF. Here the CDR3 DNA reads TGTGCCAGCAGGCGGGACTTTTCCTTAGCCCGGGAGCTGTTTTTT.

Only a few counts were recorded for this clonotype. The chain recombines TRBV10-3 with TRBJ2-2, with TRBD2 matching 7 bases. The CDR3 has 15 residues. Germline CDR1 is ENHRY and CDR2 is SYGVKD. With 7 bases clipped from V and 2 bases from J, the junction kept 7 bases outside the gene matches. The CDR3, as DNA: TGTGCCATCAAACGGGGCGGGGGAAACACCGGGGAGCTGTTTTTT. This translates into CAIKRGGGNTGELFF.

Many counts were recorded for this clonotype. The chain combines TRBV10-3 with TRBJ2-1, with 7 bases that match TRBD1. V was pared by 0 bases and J by 12 bases, with 5 bases of the junction left unmatched. The CDR3 contains 13 residues. Germline V gives CDR1 ENHRY, CDR2 SYGVKD. The CDR3 spells CAISESGRGRQFF. CDR3 in DNA: TGTGCCATCAGTGAGTCAGGCAGGGGGAGGCAGTTCTTC.

The chain has TRBV5-1 and TRBJ1-2; 9 nucleotides align to TRBD1. This CDR3 has 15 amino acids. Looked up from germline, CDR1 is SGHRS and CDR2 is YFSETQ. V gave up 2 bases and J gave up 4 bases; unmatched junction bases: 6. The CDR3: CASSFGTGPVYGYTF. In DNA, the CDR3 is TGCGCCAGCAGCTTCGGGACAGGGCCCGTCTATGGCTACACCTTC.

This clonotype was detected a few times. The chain is built from TRBV10-3 and TRBJ1-1, with D possibly TRBD1 on 5 matching bases. Trimming cost V 3 bases and J 8 bases, with 13 bases left between them. The germline gives CDR1 ENHRY, CDR2 SYGVKD. The CDR3 consists of 13 residues. DNA of the CDR3: TGTGCCATCAGTGACGGGCAGGGCGGAGAAGCTTTCTTT. Residues: CAISDGQGGEAFF.

The J gene is TRBJ1-1, the V gene TRBV27; D unresolved. The germline V and J ends were trimmed by 9 bases and 0 bases, with 11 bases remaining between them. Germline V CDR1 and CDR2: MNHEY, SMNVEV (reference sequence). This CDR3 has 13 residues. CDR3: CASRGRVNTEAFF. The CDR3 DNA is TGTGCCAGTCGTGGACGGGTGAACACTGAAGCTTTCTTT.

The chain combines TRBV20-1 with TRBJ2-5; D is possibly TRBD1 (6 bases). The germline CDR1 and CDR2 sequences are DFQATT and SNEGSKA (reference sequence). Trimming pared 4 bases from V and 1 base from J, leaving 10 bases between. The CDR3 length is 13 residues. The CDR3 DNA reads as TGCAGTGCTACAGGACAGTTCCAAGAGACCCAGTACTTC. This encodes CSATGQFQETQYF.

The V and J genes are TRBV27 and TRBJ1-1; TRBD1 might be the D (6 bases). Germline V gene data show CDR1 as MNHEY and CDR2 as SMNVEV (reference sequence). The CDR3 runs 17 residues. The V end lost 4 bases, the J end lost 4 bases, and 22 bases lay between the germline ends. The CDR3 is CASSSHPGTSSSTEAFF. CDR3 sequence (DNA): TGTGCCAGCAGTTCCCACCCCGGGACAAGCTCGTCCACTGAAGCTTTCTTT.

The table lists this clonotype with a few counts. CDR3 nucleotide sequence: TGTGCCAGTAGTAGGCCTCAGGCGACTAACTATGGCTACACCTTC. It codes for CASSRPQATNYGYTF. This chain links TRBV19 with TRBJ1-2; D is unclear. V lost 4 bases, J lost 0 bases, and 12 bases lay in between. The CDR3 consists of 15 residues. Germline V gene lookup returns CDR1 LNHDA and CDR2 SQIVND (reference sequence). Based on the CDR3 plus reference TRBV19 and TRBJ1-2, the full variable domain is DGGITQSPKYLFRKEGQNVTLSCEQNLNHDAMYWYRQDPGQGLRLIYYSQIVNDFQKGDIAEGYSVSREKKESFPLTVTSAQKNPTAFYLCASSRPQATNYGYTFGSGTRLTVV.

This clonotype was picked up a small number of times. The chain links TRBV20-1 to TRBJ2-3; 16 nucleotides line up with TRBD2. The trim removed 5 bases at V and 3 bases at J, leaving 11 bases unmatched. The germline gives CDR1 DFQATT, CDR2 SNEGSKA (reference sequence). The CDR3 covers 18 residues. The CDR3 sequence: CSASPGLAGGRWTDTQYF. CDR3 nucleotide sequence: TGCAGTGCTTCTCCGGGACTAGCGGGGGGGCGGTGGACAGATACGCAGTATTTT.

V is TRBV7-9 and J is TRBJ1-1; TRBD1 is a possible D gene (6 bases). Between the trimmed V and J ends, which lost 3 bases and 4 bases, there was a span of 15 bases. This CDR3 has 15 residues. Per the germline V gene, CDR1 is SEHNR and CDR2 is FQNEAQ (reference sequence). The CDR3 spells CASSFVGGASTEAFF. The DNA for the CDR3 is TGTGCCAGCAGCTTTGTCGGGGGCGCGAGCACTGAAGCTTTCTTT.

This clonotype came up a few times. The chain is built from TRBV12-3 or TRBV12-4 and TRBJ2-5, with D unresolved. The CDR3 is 15 amino acids. Trimming stripped 5 bases from V and 1 base from J, with 14 bases between. The CDR3 loop reads CASSLPRQPQETQYF. The CDR3 coding sequence is TGTGCCAGCAGTCTCCCTCGACAACCCCAAGAGACCCAGTACTTC.

The rearrangement uses TRBV7-6 and TRBJ1-4; a weak D match, TRBD1 (5 bases). The CDR3 covers 14 residues. The germline V gene encodes CDR1 SGHVS and CDR2 FNYEAQ. The ends were cut back, 5 bases at V and 6 bases at J, with 13 bases in the middle. The CDR3 here is CASSPMGRDEKLFF. The CDR3 DNA follows: TGTGCCAGCAGCCCCATGGGGCGGGATGAAAAACTGTTTTTT. The full variable domain, with the rest looked up from reference TRBV7-6 and TRBJ1-4, is GAGVSQSPRYKVTKRGQDVALRCDPISGHVSLYWYRQALGQGPEFLTYFNYEAQQDKSGLPNDRFSAERPEGSISTLTIQRTEQRDSAMYRCASSPMGRDEKLFFGSGTQLSVL.

This clonotype was found a few times. The chain employs TRBV10-1 and TRBJ2-3; D remains unclear. The CDR3 sequence is 14 residues long. In germline, CDR1 is WNHNN, CDR2 SYGVQD (reference sequence). The V and J ends lost 3 bases and 3 bases respectively, with 10 bases between them. As DNA, the CDR3 is TGCGCCAGCAGTGAACGGAAGGGTACAGATACGCAGTATTTT. Its protein product is CASSERKGTDTQYF.

This clonotype was counted only a few times. This chain joins TRBV11-3 and TRBJ1-6; D perhaps matches TRBD1 (6 bases). Germline V gene data show CDR1 as SGHNT and CDR2 as YENEEA. V lost 1 base to trimming and J lost 9 bases, with 13 bases between them. This CDR3 region has 15 residues. The CDR3 bases are TGTGCCAGCAGCTTAGCTCGAGGGGGGGGTTCACCCCTCCACTTT. As protein: CASSLARGGGSPLHF.

This clonotype was observed a handful of times. The rearrangement joins TRBV10-3 to TRBJ2-1, with 8 bases identical to TRBD2. This CDR3 region has 17 residues. Germline V gene sequence: CDR1 ENHRY, CDR2 SYGVKD. V lost 4 bases to trimming and J lost 2 bases; unmatched junction nucleotides: 10. CDR3 bases: TGTGCCATCAGTGGGCAAGGGCGGGAGGTAACCTACAATGAGCAGTTCTTC. It yields the protein CAISGQGREVTYNEQFF.

This clonotype was picked up a small number of times. This sequence joins TRBV10-3 and TRBJ1-1; D gene uncertain. The germline V gene has CDR1 ENHRY and CDR2 SYGVKD. The CDR3 is made up of 13 amino acids. V lost 3 bases to trimming and J lost 11 bases, with 16 bases between them. CDR3 sequence (DNA): TGTGCCATCAGTGACGGGCCCTCCTTACGGGCTTTCTTT. The encoded protein is CAISDGPSLRAFF.

This clonotype has a handful of counts. J is TRBJ2-3 and V is TRBV12-3 or TRBV12-4; a weak D match, TRBD1 (6 bases). Trimming took 9 bases from V and 1 from J, leaving 17 bases between them. This CDR3 spans 15 amino acids. DNA for the CDR3: TGTGCCAGTACCCTGCATGGACAGCGCACAGATACGCAGTATTTT. Its translation is CASTLHGQRTDTQYF.

This clonotype was found a few times. CDR3 nucleotides: TGCGCCAGCAGCCCGGGAACGACAGGGAGGAACACTGAAGCTTTCTTT. This codes for CASSPGTTGRNTEAFF. The chain couples TRBV5-1 to TRBJ1-1, with TRBD1 matching over 7 bases. Germline CDR1 reads SGHRS; CDR2 reads YFSETQ. The CDR3 runs 16 residues. V gave up 4 bases and J gave up 1 base; unmatched junction bases: 10. The full variable domain, its missing parts supplied by reference TRBV5-1 and TRBJ1-1, is KAGVTQTPRYLIKTRGQQVTLSCSPISGHRSVSWYQQTPGQGLQFLFEYFSETQRNKGNFPGRFSGRQFSNSRSEMNVSTLELGDSALYLCASSPGTTGRNTEAFFGQGTRLTVV.

The chain is built from TRBV20-1 and TRBJ2-1, with 8 bases aligning to TRBD2. CDR3 length: 14 residues. Germline CDR1 is DFQATT and CDR2 is SNEGSKA (reference sequence). The V gene end was trimmed by 3 bases and the J gene end by 10 bases; junction bases not matched to a gene: 11. CDR3 region: CSASRLAGTSEQFF. In DNA form, the CDR3 reads TGCAGTGCTAGCCGCCTAGCGGGCACCTCGGAGCAGTTCTTC.

This clonotype was recorded many times. The chain recombines TRBV3-1 with TRBJ1-5; perhaps TRBD1 as D (6 bases). V lost 4 bases and J 12 bases, leaving 16 bases between the germline ends. The CDR3 is 13 amino acids. Germline assignment: CDR1 LGHDT and CDR2 YNNKEL (reference sequence). Here the CDR3 reads CASSPLEGGLQHF. The CDR3 coding sequence is TGTGCCAGCAGCCCCCTAGAGGGGGGGCTCCAGCATTTT.